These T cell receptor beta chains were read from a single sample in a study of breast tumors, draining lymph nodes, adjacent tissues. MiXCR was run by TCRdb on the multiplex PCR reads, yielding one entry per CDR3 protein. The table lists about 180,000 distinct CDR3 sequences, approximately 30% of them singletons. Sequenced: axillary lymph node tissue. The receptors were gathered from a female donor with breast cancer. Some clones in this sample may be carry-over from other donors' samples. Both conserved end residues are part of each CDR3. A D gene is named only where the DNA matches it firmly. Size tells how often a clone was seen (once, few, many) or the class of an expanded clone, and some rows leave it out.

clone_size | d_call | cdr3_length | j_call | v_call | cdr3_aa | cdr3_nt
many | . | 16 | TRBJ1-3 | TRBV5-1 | CASSLVGARGGNTIYF | TGCGCCAGCAGCTTGGTAGGGGCCCGGGGTGGAAACACCATATATTTT
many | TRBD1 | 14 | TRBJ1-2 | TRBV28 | CASRLADRRGGYTF | TGTGCCAGCAGACTTGCGGACAGGCGGGGTGGCTACACCTTC
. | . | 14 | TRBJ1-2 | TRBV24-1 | CATCGPGQGYGYTF | TGTGCCACCTGTGGACCGGGGCAGGGGTATGGCTACACCTTC
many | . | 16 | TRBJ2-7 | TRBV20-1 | CSASPLSGTNSYEQYF | TGCAGTGCTAGTCCCCTCTCGGGGACCAACTCCTACGAGCAGTACTTC
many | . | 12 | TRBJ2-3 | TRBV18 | CASSPTTDTQYF | TGTGCCAGCTCACCGACAACAGATACGCAGTATTTT
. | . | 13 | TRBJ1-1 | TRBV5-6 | CASSLGVVTEAFF | TGTGCCAGCAGCCTAGGGGTTGTCACTGAAGCTTTCTTT
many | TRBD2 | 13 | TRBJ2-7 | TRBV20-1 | CSAPGLAGVEQYF | TGCAGTGCCCCGGGACTAGCGGGAGTCGAGCAGTACTTC
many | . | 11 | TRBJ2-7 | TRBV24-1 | CATSDLPEQYF | TGTGCCACCAGTGACCTCCCCGAGCAGTACTTC
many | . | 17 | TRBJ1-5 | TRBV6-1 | CASSLRPGGYSNQPQHF | TGTGCCAGCAGTCTTCGGCCTGGTGGCTATAGCAATCAGCCCCAGCATTTT
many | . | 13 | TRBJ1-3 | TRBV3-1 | CASCHRDRNTIYF | TGTGCCAGTTGTCACAGGGATCGAAACACCATATATTTT
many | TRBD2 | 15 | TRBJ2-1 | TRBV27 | CASSLSSGGASEQFF | TGTGCCAGCAGTTTATCTAGCGGGGGGGCCTCGGAGCAGTTCTTC
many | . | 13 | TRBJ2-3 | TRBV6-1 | CASMVLSTDTQYF | TGTGCCAGCATGGTGCTGAGCACAGATACGCAGTATTTT
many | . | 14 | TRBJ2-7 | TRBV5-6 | CASSLTYLAYEQYF | TGTGCCAGCAGCTTGACTTATCTAGCCTACGAGCAGTACTTC
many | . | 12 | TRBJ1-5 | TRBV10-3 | CAISDSNQPQHF | TGTGCCATTTCGGATAGCAATCAGCCCCAGCATTTT
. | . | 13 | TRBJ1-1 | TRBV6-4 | CASAASKNTEAFF | TGTGCCAGCGCGGCCTCCAAGAACACTGAAGCTTTCTTT
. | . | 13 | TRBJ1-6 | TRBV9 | CASSSQYNSPLHF | TGTGCCAGCAGTTCGCAGTATAATTCACCCCTCCACTTT
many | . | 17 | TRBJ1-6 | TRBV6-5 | CASTTSGSGNAGSPLHF | TGTGCCAGCACTACCTCGGGATCGGGGAATGCGGGCTCACCCCTCCACTTT
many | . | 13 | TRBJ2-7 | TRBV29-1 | CSVAEGLTYEQYF | TGCAGCGTGGCCGAGGGTCTGACCTACGAGCAGTACTTC
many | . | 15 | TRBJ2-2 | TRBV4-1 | CASSQGPTNAGELFF | TGCGCCAGCAGCCAAGGACCCACAAACGCCGGGGAGCTGTTTTTT
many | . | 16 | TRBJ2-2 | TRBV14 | CASSQDPGPGAGELFF | TGTGCCAGCAGCCAAGATCCGGGGCCAGGCGCCGGGGAGCTGTTTTTT
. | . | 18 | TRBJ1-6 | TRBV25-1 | CARDGRTAGSSYNSPLHF | TGTGCTAGAGATGGTCGGACGGCAGGGAGCTCCTATAATTCACCCCTCCACTTT
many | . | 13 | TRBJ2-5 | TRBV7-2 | CASSPSWGETQYF | TGTGCCAGCAGCCCATCGTGGGGAGAGACCCAGTACTTC
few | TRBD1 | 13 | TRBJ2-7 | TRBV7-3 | CASSSGQGDEQYF | TGTGCCAGCAGCTCGGGACAGGGGGACGAGCAGTACTTC
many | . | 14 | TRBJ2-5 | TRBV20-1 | CSAQPLGLQETQYF | TGCAGTGCCCAACCGCTAGGTCTTCAAGAGACCCAGTACTTC
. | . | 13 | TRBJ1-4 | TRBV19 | CASKRSGNEKLFF | TGTGCCAGCAAACGGTCGGGTAATGAAAAACTGTTTTTT
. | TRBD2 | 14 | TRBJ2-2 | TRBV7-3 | CASSTGLASGELFF | TGTGCCAGCAGCACGGGACTAGCATCCGGGGAGCTGTTTTTT
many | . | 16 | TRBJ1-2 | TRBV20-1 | CSARDDGRTPLDGYTF | TGCAGTGCTAGAGATGATGGACGGACTCCTTTGGATGGCTACACCTTC
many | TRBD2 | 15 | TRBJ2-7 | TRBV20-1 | CSASSSGIYSYEQYF | TGCAGTGCTAGTTCTAGCGGGATCTACTCCTACGAGCAGTACTTC
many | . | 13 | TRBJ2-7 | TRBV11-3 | CASSLGQEDEQYF | TGTGCCAGCAGCTTGGGTCAGGAGGACGAGCAGTACTTC
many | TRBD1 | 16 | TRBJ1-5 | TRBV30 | CAWSGGTGVSNQPQHF | TGTGCCTGGAGCGGTGGGACAGGGGTCAGCAATCAGCCCCAGCATTTT
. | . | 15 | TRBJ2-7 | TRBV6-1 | CASSEGPGSGYEQYF | TGTGCCAGCAGTGAAGGTCCGGGGTCGGGCTACGAGCAGTACTTC
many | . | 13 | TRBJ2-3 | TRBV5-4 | CASSFPAADTQYF | TGTGCCAGCAGCTTTCCCGCGGCAGATACGCAGTATTTT
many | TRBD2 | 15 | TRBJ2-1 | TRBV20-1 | CSADGTSGGYNEQFF | TGCAGTGCTGACGGGACTAGCGGGGGGTACAATGAGCAGTTCTTC
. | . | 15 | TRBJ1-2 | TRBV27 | CASSFSRGYRYGYTF | TGTGCCAGCAGTTTTTCCCGGGGTTATCGATATGGCTACACCTTC
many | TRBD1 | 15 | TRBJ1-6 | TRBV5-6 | CASSFQGANNSPLHF | TGTGCCAGCAGCTTTCAGGGGGCCAATAATTCACCCCTCCACTTT
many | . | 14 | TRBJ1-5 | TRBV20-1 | CSARGVNSNQPQHF | TGCAGTGCCAGAGGGGTTAATAGCAATCAGCCCCAGCATTTT
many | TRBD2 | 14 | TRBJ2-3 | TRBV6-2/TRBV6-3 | CASSYEREADTQYF | TGTGCCAGCAGTTATGAGCGGGAGGCAGATACGCAGTATTTT
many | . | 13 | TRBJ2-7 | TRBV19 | CASSIQSSYEQYF | TGTGCCAGTAGTATTCAGAGCTCCTACGAGCAGTACTTC
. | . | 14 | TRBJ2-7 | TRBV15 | CASSRESGSYEQYF | TGTGCATCCAGCAGAGAATCGGGATCCTACGAGCAGTACTTC
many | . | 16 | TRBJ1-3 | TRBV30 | CAWSADRGFSGNTIYF | TGTGCCTGGAGTGCCGACCGGGGCTTCTCTGGAAACACCATATATTTT
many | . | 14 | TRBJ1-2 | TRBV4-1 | CASSQERPGEGYTF | TGCGCCAGCAGCCAAGAACGGCCGGGTGAGGGCTACACCTTC
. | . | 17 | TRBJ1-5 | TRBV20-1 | CSASWSGGGLSNQPRHF | TGTAGTGCTAGTTGGTCGGGCGGGGGATTGAGCAATCAGCCCCGGCATTTT
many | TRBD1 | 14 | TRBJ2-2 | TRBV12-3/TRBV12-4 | CASRPTGGTGELFF | TGTGCCAGCAGACCCACAGGGGGCACCGGGGAGCTGTTTTTT
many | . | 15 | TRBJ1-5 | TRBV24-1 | CATSESGILNQPQHF | TGTGCCACCAGTGAATCAGGGATCCTCAATCAGCCCCAGCATTTT
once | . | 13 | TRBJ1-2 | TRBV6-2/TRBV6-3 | CASSYLEGYGYTF | TGTGCCAGCAGTTACTTGGAAGGCTATGGCTACACCTTC
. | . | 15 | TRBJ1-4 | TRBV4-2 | CASTEVGANYEKLFF | TGTGCCAGCACCGAGGTCGGAGCAAACTATGAAAAACTGTTTTTT
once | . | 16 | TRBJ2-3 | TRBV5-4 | CASSPGGGGARDTQYF | TGTGCCAGCAGCCCAGGGGGCGGGGGGGCGCGGGATACGCAGTATTTT
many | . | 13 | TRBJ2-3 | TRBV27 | CASSSGLTDTQYF | TGTGCCAGCAGTTCCGGACTCACAGATACGCAGTATTTT
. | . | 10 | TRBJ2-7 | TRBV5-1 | CASSSAAQYF | TGCGCCAGCTCTTCCGCGGCGCAGTACTTC
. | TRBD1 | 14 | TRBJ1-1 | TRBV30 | CAWVRQGWAPEAFF | TGTGCCTGGGTCAGACAGGGTTGGGCCCCTGAAGCTTTCTTT
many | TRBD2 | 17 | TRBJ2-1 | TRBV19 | CASSPPPLAGVHNEQFF | TGTGCCAGTAGTCCCCCACCCCTAGCGGGAGTTCACAATGAGCAGTTCTTC